The present T cell receptor beta chain was sequenced within a study of cytomegalovirus exposure and HLA in healthy donors. CDR1 GTSNPN and CDR2 SVGIG come from the germline V gene (reference sequence). The J segment lost 4 bases and the V segment lost 1 base, leaving 3 bases of the junction unmatched. The length of the CDR3 is 14 residues. PCR was performed using 60 Vbeta and 13 Jbeta primers. TCRdb keeps only in-frame clones here, not all; method: immunoSEQ multiplex PCR. This sample has 65,000 to 70,000 clones; around 70% occur once, and the top ten carry roughly 11%. Study-wide findings and caveats: Most TCR beta V segments were productive about 90% or about 30% of the time in an earlier analysis.

A note on this clone: Its antigen is unknown.

This receptor was taken from a woman aged 25-40 years in good health and CMV-seronegative. This sequence joins TRBV30 and TRBJ1-3; TRBD1 matches at 8 bases. Sequenced sample: PBMCs. The CDR3 nucleotides read TGTGCCTGGAGTGCCACAGGGGGAGGAAACACCATATATTTT. It specifies CAWSATGGGNTIYF.